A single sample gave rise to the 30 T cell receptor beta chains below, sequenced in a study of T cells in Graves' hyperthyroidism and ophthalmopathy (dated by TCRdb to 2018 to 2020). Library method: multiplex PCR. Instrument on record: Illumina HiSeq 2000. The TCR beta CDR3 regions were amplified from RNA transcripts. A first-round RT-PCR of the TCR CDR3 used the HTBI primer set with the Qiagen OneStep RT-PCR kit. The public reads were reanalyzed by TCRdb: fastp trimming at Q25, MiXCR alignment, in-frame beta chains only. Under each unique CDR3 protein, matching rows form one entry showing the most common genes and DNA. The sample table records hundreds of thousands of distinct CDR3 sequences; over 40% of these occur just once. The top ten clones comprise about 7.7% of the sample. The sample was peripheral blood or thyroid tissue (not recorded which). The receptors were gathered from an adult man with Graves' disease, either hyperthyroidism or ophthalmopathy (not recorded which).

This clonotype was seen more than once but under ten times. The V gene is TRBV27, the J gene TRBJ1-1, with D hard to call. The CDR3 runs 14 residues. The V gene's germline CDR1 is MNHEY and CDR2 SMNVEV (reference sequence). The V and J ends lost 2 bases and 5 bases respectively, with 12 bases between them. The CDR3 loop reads CASSLIWAGTEAFF. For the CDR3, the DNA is TGTGCCAGCAGTTTAATTTGGGCTGGAACTGAAGCTTTCTTT.

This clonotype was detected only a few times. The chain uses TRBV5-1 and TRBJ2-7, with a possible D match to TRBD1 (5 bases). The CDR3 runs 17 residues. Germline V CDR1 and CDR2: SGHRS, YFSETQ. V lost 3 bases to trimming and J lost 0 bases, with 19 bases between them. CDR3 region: CASSWGLSRGYSYEQYF. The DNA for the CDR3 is TGCGCCAGCAGCTGGGGTCTCTCTAGGGGATACTCCTACGAGCAGTACTTC. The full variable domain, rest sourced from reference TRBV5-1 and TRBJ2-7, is KAGVTQTPRYLIKTRGQQVTLSCSPISGHRSVSWYQQTPGQGLQFLFEYFSETQRNKGNFPGRFSGRQFSNSRSEMNVSTLELGDSALYLCASSWGLSRGYSYEQYFGPGTRLTVT.

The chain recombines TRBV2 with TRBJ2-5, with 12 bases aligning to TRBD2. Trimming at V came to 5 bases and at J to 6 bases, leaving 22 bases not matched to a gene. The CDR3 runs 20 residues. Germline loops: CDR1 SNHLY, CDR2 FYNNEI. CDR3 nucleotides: TGTGCCAGCAGTTACTCCAACAGGGTTTCATCTAGCGGGGGGGCGCAGACCCAGTACTTC. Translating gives CASSYSNRVSSSGGAQTQYF.

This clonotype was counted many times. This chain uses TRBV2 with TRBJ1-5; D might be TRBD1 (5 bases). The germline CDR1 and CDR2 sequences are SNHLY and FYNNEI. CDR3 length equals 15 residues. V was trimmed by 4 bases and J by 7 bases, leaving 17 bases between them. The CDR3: CASSASSGFLQPQHF. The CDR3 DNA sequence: TGTGCCAGCAGTGCGTCCTCAGGGTTTCTCCAGCCCCAGCATTTT.

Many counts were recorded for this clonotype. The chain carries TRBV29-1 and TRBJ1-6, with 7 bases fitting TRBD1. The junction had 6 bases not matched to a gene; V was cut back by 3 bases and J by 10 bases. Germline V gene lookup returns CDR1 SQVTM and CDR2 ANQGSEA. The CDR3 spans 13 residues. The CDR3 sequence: CSVDGQGGSPLHF. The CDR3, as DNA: TGCAGCGTTGACGGCCAGGGGGGGTCACCCCTCCACTTT.

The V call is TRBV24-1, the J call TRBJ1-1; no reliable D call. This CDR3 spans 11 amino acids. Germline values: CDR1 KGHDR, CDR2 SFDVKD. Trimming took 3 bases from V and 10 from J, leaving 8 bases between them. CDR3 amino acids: CATSDLTRAFF. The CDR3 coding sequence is TGTGCCACCAGTGATCTAACGCGAGCTTTCTTT.

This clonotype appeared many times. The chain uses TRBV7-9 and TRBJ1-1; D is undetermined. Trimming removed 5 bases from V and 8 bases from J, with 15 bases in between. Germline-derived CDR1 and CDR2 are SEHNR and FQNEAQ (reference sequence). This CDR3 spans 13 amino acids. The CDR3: CASSRDGPSEAFF. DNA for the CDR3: TGTGCCAGCAGCAGAGACGGACCTTCCGAAGCTTTCTTT.

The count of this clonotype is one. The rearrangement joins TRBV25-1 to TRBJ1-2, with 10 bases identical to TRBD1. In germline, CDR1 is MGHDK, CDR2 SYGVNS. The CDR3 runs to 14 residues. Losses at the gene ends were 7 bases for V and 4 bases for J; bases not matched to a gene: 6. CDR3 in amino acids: CASTRQGASYGYTF. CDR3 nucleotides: TGTGCCAGCACCCGACAGGGGGCAAGCTATGGCTACACCTTC.

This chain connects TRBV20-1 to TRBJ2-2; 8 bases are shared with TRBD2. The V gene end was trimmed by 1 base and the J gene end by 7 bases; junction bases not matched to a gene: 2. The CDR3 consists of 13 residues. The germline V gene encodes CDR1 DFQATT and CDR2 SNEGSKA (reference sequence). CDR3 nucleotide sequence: TGCAGTGCTAGAGCCGGGACTAGCGGGGAGCTGTTTTTT. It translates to CSARAGTSGELFF.

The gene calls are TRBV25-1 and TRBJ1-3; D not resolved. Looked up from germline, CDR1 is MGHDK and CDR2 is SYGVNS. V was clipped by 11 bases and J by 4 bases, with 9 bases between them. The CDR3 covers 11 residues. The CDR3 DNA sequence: TGTGCCTTCGTGACAGGAAACACCATATATTTT. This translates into CAFVTGNTIYF.

The CDR3 nucleotides are TGTGCCAGCAGTTTCGTCAGTGGGCAGCATTTT. This translates into CASSFVSGQHF. The V call is TRBV2, the J call TRBJ1-5; D remains unclear. V shed 5 bases and J shed 13 bases, with 12 bases lying between them. CDR3 length equals 11 residues. Per the germline V gene, CDR1 is SNHLY and CDR2 is FYNNEI. The full variable domain, its missing parts supplied by reference TRBV2 and TRBJ1-5, is EPEVTQTPSHQVTQMGQEVILRCVPISNHLYFYWYRQILGQKVEFLVSFYNNEISEKSEIFDDQFSVERPDGSNFTLKIRSTKLEDSAMYFCASSFVSGQHFGDGTRLSIL.

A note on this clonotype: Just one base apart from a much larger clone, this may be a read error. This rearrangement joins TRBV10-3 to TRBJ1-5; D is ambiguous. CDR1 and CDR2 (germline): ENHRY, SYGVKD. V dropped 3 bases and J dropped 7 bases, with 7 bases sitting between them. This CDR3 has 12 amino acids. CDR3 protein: CAISDTVQPQHF. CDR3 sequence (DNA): TGTGCCATCAGTGACACGGTCCAGCCCCAGCATTTT.

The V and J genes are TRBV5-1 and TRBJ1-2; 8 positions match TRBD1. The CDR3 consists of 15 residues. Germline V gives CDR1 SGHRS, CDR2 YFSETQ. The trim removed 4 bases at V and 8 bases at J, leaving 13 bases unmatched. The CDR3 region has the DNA TGCGCCAGCAGCCTGCTCCCGGGACAGGAATGGGGCTACACCTTC. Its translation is CASSLLPGQEWGYTF.

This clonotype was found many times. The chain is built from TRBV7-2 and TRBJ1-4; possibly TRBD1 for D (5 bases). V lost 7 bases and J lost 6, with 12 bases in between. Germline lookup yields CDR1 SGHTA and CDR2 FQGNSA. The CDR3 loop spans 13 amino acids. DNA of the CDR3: TGTGCCAGCAACAACCAGGGTTATGAAAAACTGTTTTTT. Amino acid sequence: CASNNQGYEKLFF.

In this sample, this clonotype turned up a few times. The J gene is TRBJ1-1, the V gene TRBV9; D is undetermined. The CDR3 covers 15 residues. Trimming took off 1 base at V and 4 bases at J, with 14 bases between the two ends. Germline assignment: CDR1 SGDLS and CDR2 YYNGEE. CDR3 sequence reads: CASSVLTGGSTEAFF. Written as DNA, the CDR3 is TGTGCCAGCAGCGTACTTACCGGAGGGAGCACTGAAGCTTTCTTT.

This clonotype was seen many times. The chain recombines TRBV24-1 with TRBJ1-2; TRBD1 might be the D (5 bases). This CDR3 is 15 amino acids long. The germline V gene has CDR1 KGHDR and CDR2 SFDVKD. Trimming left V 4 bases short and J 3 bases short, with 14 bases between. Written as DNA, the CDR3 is TGTGCCACCAGTGACCCAGACAGCCCTCACTATGGCTACACCTTC. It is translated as CATSDPDSPHYGYTF.

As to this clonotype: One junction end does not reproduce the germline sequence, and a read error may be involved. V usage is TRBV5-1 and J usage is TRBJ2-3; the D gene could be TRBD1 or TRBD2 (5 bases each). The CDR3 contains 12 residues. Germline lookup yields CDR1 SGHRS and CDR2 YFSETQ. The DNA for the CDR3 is TGTGCCAGCAGCTCCGGGGACGATACGCAGTATTTT. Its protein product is CASSSGDDTQYF.

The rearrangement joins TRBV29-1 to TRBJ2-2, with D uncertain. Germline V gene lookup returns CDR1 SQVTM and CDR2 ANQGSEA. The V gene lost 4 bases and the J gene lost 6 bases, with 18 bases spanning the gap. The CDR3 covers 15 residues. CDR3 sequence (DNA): TGCAGCGTTGTTTTTATCTGGGTGGGCGCCGGGGAGCTGTTTTTT. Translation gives CSVVFIWVGAGELFF.

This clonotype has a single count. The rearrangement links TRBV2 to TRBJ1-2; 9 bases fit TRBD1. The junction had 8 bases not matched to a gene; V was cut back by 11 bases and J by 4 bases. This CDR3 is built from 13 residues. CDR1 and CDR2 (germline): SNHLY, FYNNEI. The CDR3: CAAQPGQGYGYTF. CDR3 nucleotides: TGTGCCGCCCAGCCGGGACAGGGCTATGGCTACACCTTC.

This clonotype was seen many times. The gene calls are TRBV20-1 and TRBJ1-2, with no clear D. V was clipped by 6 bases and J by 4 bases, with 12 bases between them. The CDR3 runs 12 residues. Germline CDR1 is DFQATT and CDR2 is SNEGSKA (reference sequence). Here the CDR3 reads CSATTETYGYTF. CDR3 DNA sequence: TGCAGTGCCACAACAGAAACCTATGGCTACACCTTC.

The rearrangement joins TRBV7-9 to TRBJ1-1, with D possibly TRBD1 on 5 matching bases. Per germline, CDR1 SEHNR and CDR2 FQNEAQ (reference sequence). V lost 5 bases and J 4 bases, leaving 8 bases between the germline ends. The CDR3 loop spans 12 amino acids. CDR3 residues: CASSPTVTEAFF. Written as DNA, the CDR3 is TGTGCCAGCAGCCCGACAGTCACTGAAGCTTTCTTT.

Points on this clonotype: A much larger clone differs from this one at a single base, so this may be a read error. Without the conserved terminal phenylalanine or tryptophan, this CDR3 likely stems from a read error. The chain's CDR3 is CSVEVTGRSAFL. DNA for the CDR3: TGCAGCGTTGAGGTGACAGGGCGCTCGGCTTTCCTT. This chain joins TRBV29-1 and TRBJ1-1; 7 bases line up with TRBD1. The V gene's germline CDR1 is SQVTM and CDR2 ANQGSEA. V lost 3 bases, J lost 11 bases, and 9 bases stayed unmatched. The length of the CDR3 is 12 residues.

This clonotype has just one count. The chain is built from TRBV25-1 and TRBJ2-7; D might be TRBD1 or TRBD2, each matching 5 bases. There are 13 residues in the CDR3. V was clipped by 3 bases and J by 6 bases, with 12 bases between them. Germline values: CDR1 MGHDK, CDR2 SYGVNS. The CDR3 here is CASSDPGLLEQYF. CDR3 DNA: TGTGCCAGCAGTGATCCGGGGCTCCTCGAGCAGTACTTC.

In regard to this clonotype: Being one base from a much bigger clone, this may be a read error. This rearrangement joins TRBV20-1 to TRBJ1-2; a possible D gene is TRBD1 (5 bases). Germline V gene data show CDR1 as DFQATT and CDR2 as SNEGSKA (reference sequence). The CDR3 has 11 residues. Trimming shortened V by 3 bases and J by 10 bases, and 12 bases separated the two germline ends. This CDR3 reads CSARDPGLYTF. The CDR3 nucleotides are TGCAGTGCTAGGGACCCGGGGCTCTACACCTTC.

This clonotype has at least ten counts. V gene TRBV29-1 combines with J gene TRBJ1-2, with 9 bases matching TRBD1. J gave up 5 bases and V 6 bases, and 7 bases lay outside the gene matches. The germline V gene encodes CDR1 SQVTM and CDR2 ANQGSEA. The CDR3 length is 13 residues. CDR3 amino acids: CSVGTGMRYGYTF. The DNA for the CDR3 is TGCAGCGTAGGGACAGGGATGAGATATGGCTACACCTTC.

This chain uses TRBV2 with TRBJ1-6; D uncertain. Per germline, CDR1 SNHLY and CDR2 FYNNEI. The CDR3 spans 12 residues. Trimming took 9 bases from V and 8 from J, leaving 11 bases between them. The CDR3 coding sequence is TGTGCCAGTACCCGTGAGGATTCACCCCTCCACTTT. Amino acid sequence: CASTREDSPLHF.

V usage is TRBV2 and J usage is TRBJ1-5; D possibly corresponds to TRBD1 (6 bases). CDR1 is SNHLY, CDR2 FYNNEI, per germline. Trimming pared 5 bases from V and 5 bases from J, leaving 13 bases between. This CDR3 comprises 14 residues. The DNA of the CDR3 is TGTGCCAGCAGTTTTTCACAGGGTTATCAGCCCCAGCATTTT. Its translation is CASSFSQGYQPQHF.

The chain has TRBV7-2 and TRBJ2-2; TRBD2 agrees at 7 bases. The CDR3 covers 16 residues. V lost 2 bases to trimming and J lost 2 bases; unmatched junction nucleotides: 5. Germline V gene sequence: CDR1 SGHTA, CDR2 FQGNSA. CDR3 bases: TGTGCCAGCAGCTTACGTCTAGCGGCAAACACCGGGGAGCTGTTTTTT. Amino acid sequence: CASSLRLAANTGELFF.

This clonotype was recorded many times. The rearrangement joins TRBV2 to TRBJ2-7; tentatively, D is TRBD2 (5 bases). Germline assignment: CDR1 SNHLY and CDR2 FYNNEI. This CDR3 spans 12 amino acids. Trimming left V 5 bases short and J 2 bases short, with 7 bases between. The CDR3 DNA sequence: TGTGCCAGCAGTCCTAGCCCCTACGAGCAGTACTTC. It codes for CASSPSPYEQYF.

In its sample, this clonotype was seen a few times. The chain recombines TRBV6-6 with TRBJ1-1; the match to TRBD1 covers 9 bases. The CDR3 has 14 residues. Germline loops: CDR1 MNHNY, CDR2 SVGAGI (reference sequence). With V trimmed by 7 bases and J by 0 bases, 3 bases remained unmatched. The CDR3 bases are TGTGCCAGCACCCGGGACAGGGTGAACACTGAAGCTTTCTTT. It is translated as CASTRDRVNTEAFF.